This T cell receptor (beta chain) was documented in a study of blood T cell repertoires in COVID-19. Libraries were prepared by immunoSEQ multiplex PCR; TCRdb keeps only in-frame clonotypes and omits some of them. The sample yields roughly 130,000 clones, about 79% seen once. The CDR3 contains 15 residues. Germline trimming cut 4 bases from V and 2 bases from J; bases unmatched to any gene: 6. The V gene's germline CDR1 is SGHRS and CDR2 YFSETQ. This clonotype was sampled from a man aged 50-59 years who had recovered from COVID-19. The sequenced sample was PBMCs or T cells enriched from blood (not recorded which). This rearrangement joins TRBV5-1 to TRBJ2-3; 8 nucleotides agree with TRBD1. CDR3 in amino acids: CASSATGAITDTQYF. The CDR3 DNA reads TGCGCCAGCAGCGCGACAGGGGCAATCACAGATACGCAGTATTTT. The full variable domain, in which reference TRBV5-1 and TRBJ2-3 provide the parts outside the CDR3, is KAGVTQTPRYLIKTRGQQVTLSCSPISGHRSVSWYQQTPGQGLQFLFEYFSETQRNKGNFPGRFSGRQFSNSRSEMNVSTLELGDSALYLCASSATGAITDTQYFGPGTRLTVL.